This T cell receptor (beta chain) was retrieved from a study of T cells in narcolepsy. Across the whole study: Patients with NT1 or NT2 and healthy control donors were enrolled. Broader study findings: Autoreactive HCRT-specific and TRIB2-specific clonotypes were marked in same-patient CSF-versus-blood CD4+ comparisons. Healthy controls reportedly lacked the autoreactive clonotypes serially found in patients' blood. No autoreactive T cell clone sequences appeared in some memory CD4+ repertoires.

Points on this clone: Antigen: not known.

The repertoire was sequenced with immunoSEQ multiplex PCR; TCRdb's copy has only in-frame clones and lacks some. The data contain 15,000 to 20,000 clones, around 86% of them singletons. The CDR3 spans 16 residues. Sequenced input: memory (CD45RA-) CD4+ T cells from blood. The genes are TRBV21-1 and TRBJ2-2; the DNA was not compared with TRBD2, the D call given in the table. TRBV21-1 is tagged as a pseudogene. This clonotype was sampled from a human donor in good health. CDR3 bases: TGTGCCAGCAGCCAAACTAGCGGGAGGGTCCCCGGGGAGCTGTTTTTT. Translation gives CASSQTSGRVPGELFF.